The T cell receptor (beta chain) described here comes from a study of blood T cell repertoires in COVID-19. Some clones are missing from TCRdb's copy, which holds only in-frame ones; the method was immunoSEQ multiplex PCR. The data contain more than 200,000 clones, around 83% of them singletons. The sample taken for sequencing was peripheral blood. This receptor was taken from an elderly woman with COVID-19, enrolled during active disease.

CDR3 residues: CSAATEYEQYF. In DNA form, the CDR3 reads TGCAGTGCGGCGACAGAGTACGAGCAGTACTTC. The V call is TRBV20-1, the J call TRBJ2-7, with a tentative D call TRBD1 (5 bases). Germline V gives CDR1 DFQATT, CDR2 SNEGSKA (reference sequence). V dropped 6 bases and J dropped 4 bases, with 10 bases sitting between them. The CDR3 covers 11 residues.